These 15 T cell receptor beta chains came from one sample sequenced in a study of cytomegalovirus exposure and HLA in healthy donors. PCR involved 60 Vbeta and 13 Jbeta primers. Sequenced by immunoSEQ multiplex PCR; TCRdb stores in-frame clones only, minus some. The repertoire holds around 150,000 clones, approximately 75% seen once, with roughly 2% in the top ten. Source material: PBMCs. These receptors originate from a man in his fifties in good health and CMV-seropositive.

The gene calls are TRBV18 and TRBJ2-7; TRBD2 matches at 7 bases. CDR3 length: 13 amino acids. The V gene end was trimmed by 3 bases and the J gene end by 3 bases; junction bases not matched to a gene: 2. Germline V gene sequence: CDR1 KGHSH, CDR2 LQKENI. The CDR3: CASSPGLFYEQYF. CDR3 sequence (DNA): TGTGCCAGCTCACCGGGACTATTCTACGAGCAGTACTTC.

Here the CDR3 DNA reads TGCGCCAGCAGCTTGTTGCCAGGGAGCACAGATACGCAGTATTTT. Translated, it gives CASSLLPGSTDTQYF. This chain joins TRBV5-1 and TRBJ2-3; D is possibly TRBD1 (5 bases). Trimming pared 1 base from V and 0 bases from J, leaving 9 bases between. Germline V gene lookup returns CDR1 SGHRS and CDR2 YFSETQ. The CDR3 is 15 residues long.

The J gene is TRBJ2-5, the V gene TRBV6-5; TRBD2 aligns across 9 bases. Judging by the DNA end, TRBJ2-7 fits better; the J call may be wrong. Germline CDR1 and CDR2: MNHEY and SVGAGI. This CDR3 is 15 amino acids long. The CDR3 loop reads CASSPPLAGSYEQYF. The CDR3, as DNA: TGTGCCAGCAGTCCTCCTCTAGCGGGAAGCTACGAGCAGTACTTC.

V usage is TRBV4-2 and J usage is TRBJ1-2; 10 bases fit TRBD1. V gave up 4 bases and J gave up 2 bases; unmatched junction bases: 4. Germline values: CDR1 LGHNA, CDR2 YNFKEQ. There are 15 residues in the CDR3. DNA for the CDR3: TGTGCCAGCAGCCTTTCGGACAGGGGGAACTATGGCTACACCTTC. Protein product: CASSLSDRGNYGYTF.

This clone was found a few times. The chain has TRBV27 and TRBJ1-1; TRBD1 is a possible D gene (6 bases). The V gene lost 3 bases and the J gene lost 3 bases, with 14 bases spanning the gap. The CDR3 covers 15 residues. Per the germline V gene, CDR1 is MNHEY and CDR2 is SMNVEV (reference sequence). The CDR3 region is CASSLDVGADTEAFF. The CDR3 DNA is TGTGCCAGCAGTTTGGACGTGGGGGCGGACACTGAAGCTTTCTTT.

The J gene is TRBJ2-7, the V gene TRBV12-5; 7 positions match TRBD2. The CDR3 consists of 16 residues. Trimming removed 6 bases from V and 6 bases from J; junction bases left unmatched: 17. Looked up from germline, CDR1 is LGHNT and CDR2 is FRNRAP. This CDR3 reads CASGRGKSDLGFEQYF. The CDR3 DNA is TGTGCTAGTGGGCGGGGGAAATCGGACTTAGGTTTCGAGCAGTACTTC.

The rearrangement uses TRBV6-1 and TRBJ2-3; 7 nucleotides align to TRBD1. V lost 6 bases to trimming and J lost 0 bases; unmatched junction nucleotides: 6. This CDR3 is 15 amino acids long. Per the germline V gene, CDR1 is MNHNS and CDR2 is SASEGT. The CDR3 nucleotides are TGTGCCAGCAGGGGGAGACAGGGAAGCACAGATACGCAGTATTTT. It translates to CASRGRQGSTDTQYF.

V and J are TRBV4-3 and TRBJ2-1; weak D call: TRBD1 (5 bases). Trimming shortened V by 0 bases and J by 7 bases, and 19 bases separated the two germline ends. The germline V gene encodes CDR1 LGHNA and CDR2 YSLEER. This CDR3 is 17 amino acids long. The CDR3 is CASSQDLFRVSSNEQFF. Written as DNA, the CDR3 is TGCGCCAGCAGCCAAGATCTCTTCAGGGTGTCATCTAATGAGCAGTTCTTC.

The V and J genes are TRBV9 and TRBJ2-5; 7 bases match TRBD2. J gave up 5 bases and V 0 bases, and 7 bases lay outside the gene matches. The CDR3 length is 15 residues. In germline, CDR1 is SGDLS, CDR2 YYNGEE. The CDR3 reads CASSVEPSGVETQYF. In DNA form, the CDR3 reads TGTGCCAGCAGCGTAGAACCCAGCGGGGTTGAGACCCAGTACTTC.

This chain joins TRBV7-9 and TRBJ2-3, with D possibly being TRBD2 (5 bases). Trimming pared 5 bases from V and 3 bases from J, leaving 15 bases between. Germline CDR1 SEHNR, CDR2 FQNEAQ (reference sequence). The CDR3 is 15 residues long. CDR3 nucleotide sequence: TGTGCCAGCAGCCCCCTCCGAGCGGAGACAGATACGCAGTATTTT. Protein product: CASSPLRAETDTQYF.

On this clone: Other DNA sequences in this specimen translate into the identical CDR3. The chain uses TRBV27 and TRBJ2-7; the D gene is possibly TRBD2 (6 bases). V was clipped by 8 bases and J by 4 bases, with 12 bases between them. From germline, CDR1 is MNHEY and CDR2 SMNVEV (reference sequence). This CDR3 region has 12 residues. This CDR3 is CASSRRGYEQYF. Written as DNA, the CDR3 is TGTGCCAGCTCCAGGAGGGGTTACGAGCAGTACTTC.

CDR3 sequence: CASSFHIRGASSPLHF. In DNA, the CDR3 is TGTGCCAGCAGCTTTCATATCAGGGGTGCTAGTTCACCCCTCCACTTT. The V and J genes are TRBV7-6 and TRBJ1-6, with a tentative D call TRBD1 (6 bases). CDR3 length: 16 residues. V gave up 3 bases and J gave up 9 bases, with 18 bases separating them. CDR1 SGHVS and CDR2 FNYEAQ come from the germline V gene.

The chain is built from TRBV19 and TRBJ2-2; 7 nucleotides match TRBD1. The germline V gene encodes CDR1 LNHDA and CDR2 SQIVND (reference sequence). The CDR3 totals 16 residues. J gave up 4 bases and V 10 bases, and 15 bases lay outside the gene matches. This chain's CDR3 is CATAPPDRVGTGELFF. In DNA, the CDR3 is TGTGCCACCGCGCCTCCAGACAGGGTAGGCACCGGGGAGCTGTTTTTT.

The gene calls are TRBV7-2 and TRBJ2-1, with D unresolved. The CDR3 totals 15 residues. Germline V gene data show CDR1 as SGHTA and CDR2 as FQGNSA. Trimming took off 1 base at V and 3 bases at J, with 10 bases between the two ends. The CDR3 nucleotides read TGTGCCAGCAGCTTAGACTTCTTTAACTACAATGAGCAGTTCTTC. It codes for CASSLDFFNYNEQFF.

The chain recombines TRBV5-1 with TRBJ1-3, with D perhaps matching TRBD1 (5 bases). The V gene lost 0 bases and the J gene lost 0 bases, with 13 bases spanning the gap. This CDR3 has 17 residues. Germline V lookup: CDR1 SGHRS, CDR2 YFSETQ. CDR3 nucleotide sequence: TGCGCCAGCAGCTTGGCTGCGGACACCAGCTCTGGAAACACCATATATTTT. This gives the protein CASSLAADTSSGNTIYF.